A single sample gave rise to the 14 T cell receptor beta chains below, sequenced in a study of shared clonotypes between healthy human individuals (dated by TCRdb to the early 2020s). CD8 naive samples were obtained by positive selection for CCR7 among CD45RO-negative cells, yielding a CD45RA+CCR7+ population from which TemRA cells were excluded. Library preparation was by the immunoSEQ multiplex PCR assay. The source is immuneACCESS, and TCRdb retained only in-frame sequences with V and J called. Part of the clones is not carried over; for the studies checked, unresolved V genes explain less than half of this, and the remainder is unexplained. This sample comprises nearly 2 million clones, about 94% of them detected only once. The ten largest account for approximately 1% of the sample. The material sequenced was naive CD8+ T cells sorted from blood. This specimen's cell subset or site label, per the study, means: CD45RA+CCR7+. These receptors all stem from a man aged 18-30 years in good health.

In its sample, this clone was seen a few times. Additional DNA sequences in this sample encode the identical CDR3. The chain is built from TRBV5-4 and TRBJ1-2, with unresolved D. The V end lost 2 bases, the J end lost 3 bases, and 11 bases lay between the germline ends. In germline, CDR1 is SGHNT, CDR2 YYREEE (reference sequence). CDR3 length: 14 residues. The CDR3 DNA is TGTGCCAGCAGCTTAGTAGGGCTCGACTATGGCTACACCTTC. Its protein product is CASSLVGLDYGYTF. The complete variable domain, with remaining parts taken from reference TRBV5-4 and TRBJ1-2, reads ETGVTQSPTHLIKTRGQQVTLRCSSQSGHNTVSWYQQALGQGPQFIFQYYREEENGRGNFPPRFSGLQFPNYSSELNVNALELDDSALYLCASSLVGLDYGYTFGSGTRLTVV.

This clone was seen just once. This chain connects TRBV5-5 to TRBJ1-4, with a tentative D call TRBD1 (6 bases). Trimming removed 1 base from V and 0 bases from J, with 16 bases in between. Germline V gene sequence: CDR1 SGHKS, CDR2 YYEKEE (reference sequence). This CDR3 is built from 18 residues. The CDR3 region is CASSLHGQLIPTNEKLFF. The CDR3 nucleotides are TGTGCCAGCAGCTTGCACGGACAGCTAATCCCAACTAATGAAAAACTGTTTTTT.

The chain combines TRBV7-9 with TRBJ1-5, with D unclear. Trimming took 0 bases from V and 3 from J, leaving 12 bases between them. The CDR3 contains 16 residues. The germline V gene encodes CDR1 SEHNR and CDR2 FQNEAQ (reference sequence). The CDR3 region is CASSLAQEAHNQPQHF. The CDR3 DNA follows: TGTGCCAGCAGCTTAGCGCAAGAGGCCCACAATCAGCCCCAGCATTTT. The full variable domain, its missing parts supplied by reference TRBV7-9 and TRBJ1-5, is DTGVSQNPRHKITKRGQNVTFRCDPISEHNRLYWYRQTLGQGPEFLTYFQNEAQLEKSRLLSDRFSAERPKGSFSTLEIQRTEQGDSAMYLCASSLAQEAHNQPQHFGDGTRLSIL.

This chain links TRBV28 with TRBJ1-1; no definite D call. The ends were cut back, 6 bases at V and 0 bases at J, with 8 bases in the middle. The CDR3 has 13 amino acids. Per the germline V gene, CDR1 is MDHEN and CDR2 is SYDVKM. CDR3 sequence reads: CASRSSLNTEAFF. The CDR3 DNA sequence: TGTGCCAGCAGGTCCAGCCTGAACACTGAAGCTTTCTTT. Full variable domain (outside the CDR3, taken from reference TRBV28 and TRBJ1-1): DVKVTQSSRYLVKRTGEKVFLECVQDMDHENMFWYRQDPGLGLRLIYFSYDVKMKEKGDIPEGYSVSREKKERFSLILESASTNQTSMYLCASRSSLNTEAFFGQGTRLTVV.

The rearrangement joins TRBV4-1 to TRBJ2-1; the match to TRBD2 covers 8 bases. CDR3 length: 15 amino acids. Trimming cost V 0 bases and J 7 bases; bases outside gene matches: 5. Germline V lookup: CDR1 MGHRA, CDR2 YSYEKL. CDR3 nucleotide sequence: TGCGCCAGCAGCCAAGACCAGCGGGGGACAAATGAGCAGTTCTTC. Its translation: CASSQDQRGTNEQFF.

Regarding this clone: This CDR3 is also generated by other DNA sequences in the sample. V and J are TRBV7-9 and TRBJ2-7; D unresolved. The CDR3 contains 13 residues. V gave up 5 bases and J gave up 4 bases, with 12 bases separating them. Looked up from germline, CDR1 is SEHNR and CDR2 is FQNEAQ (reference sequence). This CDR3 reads CASSPPSGYEQYF. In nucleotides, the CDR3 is TGTGCCAGCAGCCCCCCGTCGGGTTACGAGCAGTACTTC.

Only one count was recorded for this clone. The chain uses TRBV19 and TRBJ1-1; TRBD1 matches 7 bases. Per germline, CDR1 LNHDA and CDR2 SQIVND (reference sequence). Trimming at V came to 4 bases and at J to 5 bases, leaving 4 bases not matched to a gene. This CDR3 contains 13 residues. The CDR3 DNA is TGTGCCAGTAGTACAACAGGGGAGACTGAAGCTTTCTTT. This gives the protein CASSTTGETEAFF.

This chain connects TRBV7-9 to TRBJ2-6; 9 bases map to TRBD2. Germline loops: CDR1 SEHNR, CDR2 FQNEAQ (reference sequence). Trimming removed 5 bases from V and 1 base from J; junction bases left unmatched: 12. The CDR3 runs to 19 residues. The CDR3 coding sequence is TGTGCCAGCAGCACGACCGGGACTAGCCGTTCTTCTGGGGCCAACGTCCTGACTTTC. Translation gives CASSTTGTSRSSGANVLTF. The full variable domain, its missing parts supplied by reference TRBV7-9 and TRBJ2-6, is DTGVSQNPRHKITKRGQNVTFRCDPISEHNRLYWYRQTLGQGPEFLTYFQNEAQLEKSRLLSDRFSAERPKGSFSTLEIQRTEQGDSAMYLCASSTTGTSRSSGANVLTFGAGSRLTVL.

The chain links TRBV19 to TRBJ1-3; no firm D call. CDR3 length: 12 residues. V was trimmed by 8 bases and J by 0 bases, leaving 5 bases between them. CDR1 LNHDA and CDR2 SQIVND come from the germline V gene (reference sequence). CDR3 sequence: CASLTSGNTIYF. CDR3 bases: TGTGCCAGTTTGACCTCTGGAAACACCATATATTTT.

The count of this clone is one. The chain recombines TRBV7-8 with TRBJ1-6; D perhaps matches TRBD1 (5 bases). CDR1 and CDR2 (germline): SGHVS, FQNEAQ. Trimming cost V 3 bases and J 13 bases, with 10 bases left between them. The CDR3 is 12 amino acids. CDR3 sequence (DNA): TGTGCCAGCAGCTTGGGGGGGAACCCCCTCCACTTT. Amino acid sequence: CASSLGGNPLHF.

The CDR3 protein is CASNKLPDRSSYEQYF. The DNA for the CDR3 is TGTGCCAGCAACAAACTACCCGATCGATCCTCCTACGAGCAGTACTTC. The gene calls are TRBV11-2 and TRBJ2-7; no firm D call. From germline, CDR1 is SGHAT and CDR2 FQNNGV. CDR3 length: 16 amino acids. Trimming removed 7 bases from V and 0 bases from J, with 19 bases in between.

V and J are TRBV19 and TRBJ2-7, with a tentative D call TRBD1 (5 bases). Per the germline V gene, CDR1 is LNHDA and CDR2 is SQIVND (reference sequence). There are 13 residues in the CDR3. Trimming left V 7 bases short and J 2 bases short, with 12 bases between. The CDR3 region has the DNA TGTGCCAGTATAGGAGAAGGGGCCTACGAGCAGTACTTC. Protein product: CASIGEGAYEQYF.

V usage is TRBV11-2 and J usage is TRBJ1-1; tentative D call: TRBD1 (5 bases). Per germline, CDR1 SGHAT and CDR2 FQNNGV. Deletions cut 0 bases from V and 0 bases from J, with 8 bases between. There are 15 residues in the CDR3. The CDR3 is CASSLEGDLNTEAFF. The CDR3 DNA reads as TGTGCCAGCAGCTTAGAGGGGGACTTGAACACTGAAGCTTTCTTT.

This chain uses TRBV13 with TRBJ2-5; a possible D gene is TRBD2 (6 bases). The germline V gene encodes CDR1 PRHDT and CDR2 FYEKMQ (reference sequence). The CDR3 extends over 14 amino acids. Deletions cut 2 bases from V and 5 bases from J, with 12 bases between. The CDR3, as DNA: TGTGCCAGCAGCTTACGGTCCCGGGAGGAGACCCAGTACTTC. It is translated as CASSLRSREETQYF.